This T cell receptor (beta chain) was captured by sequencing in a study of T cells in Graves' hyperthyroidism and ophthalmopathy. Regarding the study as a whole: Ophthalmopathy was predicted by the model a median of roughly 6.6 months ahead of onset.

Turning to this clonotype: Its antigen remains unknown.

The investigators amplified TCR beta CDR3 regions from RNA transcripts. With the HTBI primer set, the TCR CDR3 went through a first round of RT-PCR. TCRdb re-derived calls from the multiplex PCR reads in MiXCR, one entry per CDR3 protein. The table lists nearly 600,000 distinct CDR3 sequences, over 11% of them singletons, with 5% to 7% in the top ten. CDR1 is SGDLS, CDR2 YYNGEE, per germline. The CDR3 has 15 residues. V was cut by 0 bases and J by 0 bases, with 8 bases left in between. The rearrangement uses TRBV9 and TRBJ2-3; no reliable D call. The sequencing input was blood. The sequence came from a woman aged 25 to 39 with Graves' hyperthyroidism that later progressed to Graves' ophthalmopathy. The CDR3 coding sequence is TGTGCCAGCAGCGTAGTTAGCTCTAGCACAGATACGCAGTATTTT. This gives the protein CASSVVSSSTDTQYF.